The 23 T cell receptor beta chains below come from one sample, sequenced in a study of T-cell memory formation after mild COVID-19. TCRdb fed the 5' RACE reads into MiXCR, producing one record per CDR3 protein. The table records 250,000 to 400,000 distinct CDR3 sequences, approximately 15% of them present only once. Sequencing input: PBMCs or a T cell subset sorted from them (not recorded which). These receptors were obtained from a man aged 18 to 29 who had mild COVID-19 (a few samples of this study predate the infection). Cell type and time point are not known.

This clonotype was recorded a few times. The chain recombines TRBV5-1 with TRBJ1-1, with TRBD1 as a possible D gene (6 bases). The CDR3 loop spans 14 amino acids. CDR1 SGHRS and CDR2 YFSETQ come from the germline V gene. Trimming left V 4 bases short and J 1 base short, with 11 bases between. The CDR3 DNA follows: TGCGCCAGCAGCCCACAGGGTCAGAACACTGAAGCTTTCTTT. The encoded protein is CASSPQGQNTEAFF.

The table lists this clonotype with a few counts. The chain couples TRBV2 to TRBJ2-7, with D unclear. The CDR3 consists of 15 residues. V was cut by 2 bases and J by 1 base, with 12 bases left in between. The germline gives CDR1 SNHLY, CDR2 FYNNEI. CDR3 DNA: TGTGCCAGCAGTGAACCGCGGCAGCTATCCTACGAGCAGTACGTC. Its translation is CASSEPRQLSYEQYV.

This clonotype was seen a handful of times. V and J are TRBV5-1 and TRBJ2-1; 9 positions agree with TRBD1. V shed 6 bases, J shed 4 bases, and the junction held 11 bases outside the gene matches. Looked up from germline, CDR1 is SGHRS and CDR2 is YFSETQ. The CDR3 runs 16 residues. This chain's CDR3 is CASTLQGAASYNEQFF. CDR3 coding DNA: TGCGCCAGCACCTTACAGGGGGCGGCGTCATACAATGAGCAGTTCTTC.

The CDR3 DNA is TGCGCCAGCAGTCCGCAGGACACCCAAGAGACCCAGTACTTC. This translates into CASSPQDTQETQYF. The genes are TRBV5-1 and TRBJ2-5; a possible D gene is TRBD1 (5 bases). V was clipped by 5 bases and J by 1 base, with 12 bases between them. CDR3 length: 14 amino acids. CDR1 is SGHRS and CDR2 is YFSETQ in the germline V gene.

This clonotype occurred many times. This chain joins TRBV12-3 or TRBV12-4 and TRBJ2-1; D gene unclear. CDR3 length: 11 amino acids. V shed 2 bases and J shed 7 bases, with 3 bases lying between them. The CDR3 DNA follows: TGTGCCAGCAGTTTAAGGAATGAGCAGTTCTTC. Residues: CASSLRNEQFF.

This clonotype was counted ten times or more. The chain links TRBV7-2 to TRBJ2-5; no firm D call. The V gene lost 1 base and the J gene lost 2 bases, with 8 bases spanning the gap. The CDR3 covers 14 residues. Germline lookup yields CDR1 SGHTA and CDR2 FQGNSA. CDR3: CASSLVVGQETQYF. CDR3 sequence (DNA): TGTGCCAGCAGCTTAGTAGTGGGGCAAGAGACCCAGTACTTC.

This clonotype has only a few counts. This chain links TRBV10-3 with TRBJ1-5; no clear D. V lost 3 bases to trimming and J lost 4 bases, with 4 bases between them. The germline CDR1 and CDR2 sequences are ENHRY and SYGVKD. The CDR3 is made up of 12 amino acids. The DNA for the CDR3 is TGTGCCATCAGTGATGTAAATCAGCCCCAGCATTTT. It is translated as CAISDVNQPQHF.

The CDR3, as DNA: TGCGCCAGCAGCTTGGTTCCCGAAAACTACGAGCAGTACTTC. It translates to CASSLVPENYEQYF. The chain combines TRBV5-1 with TRBJ2-7, with no clear D. The germline CDR1 and CDR2 sequences are SGHRS and YFSETQ. CDR3 size: 14 residues. V lost 0 bases and J 3 bases, leaving 10 bases between the germline ends.

This clonotype showed up just a few times. This sequence joins TRBV5-1 and TRBJ2-6; 8 nucleotides line up with TRBD1. Germline assignment: CDR1 SGHRS and CDR2 YFSETQ. The CDR3 is 14 residues long. V was pared by 4 bases and J by 4 bases, with 1 base of the junction left unmatched. CDR3 nucleotide sequence: TGCGCCAGCAGCCAGGGGGCCGGGGCCAACGTCCTGACTTTC. Amino acids: CASSQGAGANVLTF.

The genes are TRBV6-2 or TRBV6-3 and TRBJ2-3, with D unresolved. The CDR3 sequence is 15 residues long. V lost 0 bases and J 2 bases, leaving 9 bases between the germline ends. Germline CDR1 MNHEY, CDR2 SVGEGT. The CDR3 DNA is TGTGCCAGCAGTTACTCTTTTGAAAACACAGATACGCAGTATTTT. Its protein is CASSYSFENTDTQYF.

The chain combines TRBV6-1 with TRBJ1-1, with D possibly TRBD1 on 5 matching bases. This CDR3 is built from 12 residues. V shed 7 bases and J shed 10 bases, with 16 bases lying between them. Germline CDR1 reads MNHNS; CDR2 reads SASEGT. CDR3 in DNA: TGTGCCAGCACCAAAATCGGGGCTCCAGCTTTCTTT. Its protein product is CASTKIGAPAFF.

This clonotype was counted only a few times. This chain links TRBV5-1 with TRBJ2-5, with a weak D call TRBD2 (6 bases). This CDR3 region has 16 residues. Trimming pared 0 bases from V and 5 bases from J, leaving 17 bases between. The germline V gene encodes CDR1 SGHRS and CDR2 YFSETQ. CDR3 residues: CASSLGSLPGRETQYF. The DNA for the CDR3 is TGCGCCAGCAGCTTGGGATCACTACCAGGGAGGGAGACCCAGTACTTC.

This clonotype was seen only a few times. The rearrangement joins TRBV6-6 to TRBJ1-6; the D is unclear. V was trimmed by 5 bases and J by 2 bases, leaving 19 bases between them. The V gene's germline CDR1 is MNHNY and CDR2 SVGAGI (reference sequence). This CDR3 is 18 amino acids long. CDR3 region: CASSRGVFGGTYNSPLHF. CDR3 DNA sequence: TGTGCCAGCAGTCGGGGTGTTTTTGGAGGTACCTATAATTCACCCCTCCACTTT.

This clonotype was counted only a few times. The chain recombines TRBV21-1 with TRBJ2-7; the table's D call TRBD1 went unverified against the DNA. TRBV21-1 has pseudogene status. The CDR3 is 10 residues long. For the CDR3, the DNA is TGTGCCAGCGGGGGGCGGGAGCAGTACGTC. This encodes CASGGREQYV.

The rearrangement joins TRBV12-3 or TRBV12-4 to TRBJ2-7; TRBD1 aligns across 8 bases. The CDR3 sequence is 15 residues long. Trimming took 5 bases from V and 1 from J; bases not matched to a gene: 7. The CDR3 is CASSHTGGRSYEQYF. The CDR3 DNA reads as TGTGCCAGCAGTCATACAGGGGGACGATCCTACGAGCAGTACTTC.

The chain links TRBV28 to TRBJ1-2; tentative D call: TRBD1 (5 bases). The CDR3 is made up of 14 amino acids. V lost 3 bases and J lost 6, with 14 bases in between. Per the germline V gene, CDR1 is MDHEN and CDR2 is SYDVKM. This CDR3 reads CASSFPGSSNGYTF. The CDR3 DNA follows: TGTGCCAGCAGTTTCCCAGGGTCGTCCAATGGCTACACCTTC.

The rearrangement uses TRBV7-2 and TRBJ2-4; TRBD2 agrees at 10 bases. Germline loops: CDR1 SGHTA, CDR2 FQGNSA. The CDR3 is made up of 13 amino acids. V trimming: 6 bases; J trimming: 11 bases; junction bases outside the gene matches: 7. CDR3: CASRSGGAMVQYF. DNA of the CDR3: TGTGCCAGCAGGAGCGGGGGGGCGATGGTTCAGTACTTC.

This clonotype was seen at least ten times. This chain connects TRBV7-9 to TRBJ2-5; D unresolved. Deletions cut 5 bases from V and 3 bases from J, with 1 base between. There are 10 residues in the CDR3. CDR1 is SEHNR, CDR2 FQNEAQ, per germline (reference sequence). In DNA, the CDR3 is TGTGCCAGCAGCAAAGAGACCCAGTACTTC. Encoded protein: CASSKETQYF.

The chain recombines TRBV7-9 with TRBJ2-3, with D unclear. CDR3 length: 14 amino acids. V was cut by 2 bases and J by 2 bases, with 8 bases left in between. Germline CDR1 and CDR2: SEHNR and FQNEAQ (reference sequence). The CDR3 protein is CASSLRQDTDTQYF. The CDR3 DNA sequence: TGTGCCAGCAGCTTAAGACAAGACACAGATACGCAGTATTTT.

This clonotype has just a few counts. The V call is TRBV4-1, the J call TRBJ2-3, with D perhaps TRBD1 or TRBD2 (5 bases each). V dropped 1 base and J dropped 2 bases, with 10 bases sitting between them. The CDR3 length is 15 residues. CDR1 is MGHRA and CDR2 is YSYEKL in the germline V gene. The CDR3 nucleotides are TGCGCCAGCAGCCAAGTCCGGGACCTCACAGATACGCAGTATTTT. It translates to CASSQVRDLTDTQYF.

This rearrangement joins TRBV7-8 to TRBJ1-2; D gene unclear. Germline loops: CDR1 SGHVS, CDR2 FQNEAQ. The CDR3 is 13 residues long. The V end was cut by 5 bases, the J end by 8 bases, with 15 bases between. CDR3 sequence: CASSPSQSLGYTF. Here the CDR3 DNA reads TGTGCCAGCAGCCCCAGCCAGTCCCTAGGCTACACCTTC.

This clonotype was observed at least ten times. The chain combines TRBV7-6 with TRBJ2-7; 9 bases match TRBD1. CDR1 SGHVS and CDR2 FNYEAQ come from the germline V gene. The CDR3 totals 18 residues. Losses at the gene ends were 5 bases for V and 1 base for J; bases not matched to a gene: 15. The CDR3 region has the DNA TGTGCCAGCAGCAGTAAGGGGATGCGGACAGGGGAGTCCTACGAGCAGTACGTC. Translating gives CASSSKGMRTGESYEQYV.

Only a few counts were recorded for this clonotype. The CDR3 DNA sequence: TGCGCCAGCAGCTTGGCCACGGACGCTCGGGCCAAAAACATTCAGTACTTC. Its protein is CASSLATDARAKNIQYF. The rearrangement uses TRBV5-1 and TRBJ2-4, with unresolved D. Germline lookup yields CDR1 SGHRS and CDR2 YFSETQ. CDR3 size: 17 residues. With 0 bases removed from V and 1 base from J, the gap between germline ends came to 14 bases.